These 28 T cell receptor beta chains were all obtained from the same sample, sequenced in a study of monozygotic twins with inflammatory bowel disease. With the 5' RACE reads reprocessed, TCRdb shows one record per CDR3 protein and no DNA. The specimen's table records some 330,000 distinct CDR3 sequences. Sequencing was carried out using blood. The receptor set was obtained from a human donor with ulcerative colitis or Crohn's disease, or a healthy co-twin of an affected twin (not recorded which).

The J gene is TRBJ1-1, the V gene TRBV28. The CDR3 is 11 residues long. Germline CDR1 and CDR2: MDHEN and SYDVKM. CDR3 residues: CASSFRSEAFF.

The chain joins TRBV7-9 to TRBJ2-7; absent DNA, TCRdb's TRBD1 call cannot be checked. Germline assignment: CDR1 SEHNR and CDR2 FQNEAQ (reference sequence). This CDR3 has 15 amino acids. CDR3 in amino acids: CASSQTTGQAYEQYF.

V and J are TRBV5-1 and TRBJ1-2; TCRdb selects TRBD1, and the lack of DNA leaves this call unchecked. Germline CDR1 SGHRS, CDR2 YFSETQ. The CDR3 loop spans 16 amino acids. CDR3 sequence reads: CASSIGTGNIGIGYTF.

This chain joins TRBV11-2 and TRBJ2-1; TCRdb proposes TRBD1, but this gene call is untestable without DNA. The CDR3 consists of 16 residues. Germline V gene sequence: CDR1 SGHAT, CDR2 FQNNGV. CDR3 loop: CASSLRAGTGANEQFF.

The chain carries TRBV15 and TRBJ2-3; TCRdb proposes TRBD2, but this gene call is untestable without DNA. The germline CDR1 and CDR2 sequences are LNHNV and YYDKDF (reference sequence). This CDR3 comprises 17 residues. The CDR3: CATSRDFGGRARDTQYF.

This chain joins TRBV28 and TRBJ2-5. CDR3 length: 15 residues. From germline, CDR1 is MDHEN and CDR2 SYDVKM. The CDR3: CASSLSPGVQETQYF.

The chain links TRBV5-1 to TRBJ1-2. The germline V gene has CDR1 SGHRS and CDR2 YFSETQ. The CDR3 is 13 amino acids. CDR3: CASSLAGDDGYTF.

J is TRBJ1-2 and V is TRBV7-2. From germline, CDR1 is SGHTA and CDR2 FQGNSA. This CDR3 has 13 amino acids. The CDR3 is CASSLTRNYGYTF. Full variable domain (missing parts from reference TRBV7-2 and TRBJ1-2): GAGVSQSPSNKVTEKGKDVELRCDPISGHTALYWYRQSLGQGLEFLIYFQGNSAPDKSGLPSDRFSAERTGGSVSTLTIQRTQQEDSAVYLCASSLTRNYGYTFGSGTRLTVV.

V and J are TRBV12-3 or TRBV12-4 and TRBJ2-7; the D call from TCRdb, TRBD1, cannot be confirmed without DNA. This CDR3 has 14 residues. The CDR3 here is CASRSQGLGYEQYF.

The rearrangement uses TRBV29-1 and TRBJ2-5; without DNA, the TCRdb call of TRBD1 cannot be checked. CDR3 length: 13 amino acids. CDR1 is SQVTM, CDR2 ANQGSEA, per germline. The CDR3 loop is CSVGTDSQETQYF.

This rearrangement joins TRBV6-1 to TRBJ2-3; TCRdb lists TRBD1, though no DNA is available to test this call. Germline CDR1 reads MNHNS; CDR2 reads SASEGT. The length of the CDR3 is 17 residues. The CDR3 sequence is CASSRQGALAPTDTQYF.

The rearrangement joins TRBV7-7 to TRBJ2-2; TCRdb's D call, TRBD2, is unchecked because there is no DNA. Germline assignment: CDR1 SSHAT and CDR2 FNYEAQ (reference sequence). The CDR3 extends over 16 amino acids. This CDR3 is CASSLAGSTNTGELFF.

The genes are TRBV25-1 and TRBJ2-7; the D call from TCRdb, TRBD1, cannot be confirmed without DNA. CDR3 length: 15 residues. CDR1 and CDR2 (germline): MGHDK, SYGVNS. The CDR3 is CARLKEPGASYEQYF.

The CDR3 is CASSHRTSGTWEQYF. The rearrangement joins TRBV7-2 to TRBJ2-7; TCRdb indicates TRBD2, and absent DNA this call remains unverified. The CDR3 spans 15 residues. Germline CDR1 and CDR2: SGHTA and FQGNSA.

The V gene is TRBV5-6, the J gene TRBJ1-2; the D call from TCRdb, TRBD1, cannot be confirmed without DNA. The CDR3 contains 14 residues. Germline V lookup: CDR1 SGHDT, CDR2 YYEEEE. The CDR3 loop is CASTIMQGEYGYTF.

The CDR3 loop reads CASSEGGEETQYF. The chain joins TRBV5-6 to TRBJ2-5; the D call of TRBD1 rests on TCRdb alone, since no DNA is present to check it. CDR1 is SGHDT and CDR2 is YYEEEE in the germline V gene. The CDR3 is made up of 13 amino acids.

J is TRBJ2-5 and V is TRBV7-2. CDR3 length: 12 amino acids. Per germline, CDR1 SGHTA and CDR2 FQGNSA. CDR3 protein: CASSTYQETQYF.

CDR3 residues: CASSLGAGGLFF. This sequence joins TRBV7-6 and TRBJ2-2. This CDR3 comprises 12 residues. The germline gives CDR1 SGHVS, CDR2 FNYEAQ.

This sequence joins TRBV30 and TRBJ1-5. The CDR3 length is 16 residues. CDR1 and CDR2 from the germline V gene are GTSNPN and SVGIG (reference sequence). The CDR3 reads CAWSVRIGEVGQPQHF. Filled out from reference TRBV30 and TRBJ1-5, the complete variable domain reads SQTIHQWPATLVQPVGSPLSLECTVEGTSNPNLYWYRQAAGRGLQLLFYSVGIGQISSEVPQNLSASRPQDRQFILSSKKLLLSDSGFYLCAWSVRIGEVGQPQHFGDGTRLSIL.

The chain employs TRBV5-6 and TRBJ2-5; TCRdb picks TRBD1, but there is no DNA to check that call. Germline lookup yields CDR1 SGHDT and CDR2 YYEEEE. The CDR3 has 14 residues. CDR3: CASSWGRAGETQYF.

The V gene is TRBV3-1, the J gene TRBJ2-5; TCRdb proposes TRBD2, but this gene call is untestable without DNA. Germline V gene sequence: CDR1 LGHDT, CDR2 YNNKEL (reference sequence). CDR3 length equals 17 residues. The CDR3 loop is CASSLNSLAGARETQYF.

The chain couples TRBV9 to TRBJ2-5; TCRdb calls TRBD1, which cannot be checked without DNA. The germline V gene has CDR1 SGDLS and CDR2 YYNGEE. This CDR3 is 14 amino acids long. CDR3 protein: CASSVGTTKETQYF. Variable domain in full (rest from reference TRBV9 and TRBJ2-5): DSGVTQTPKHLITATGQRVTLRCSPRSGDLSVYWYQQSLDQGLQFLIQYYNGEERAKGNILERFSAQQFPDLHSELNLSSLELGDSALYFCASSVGTTKETQYFGPGTRLLVL.

The chain links TRBV5-1 to TRBJ2-2; as DNA is missing, the TRBD1 call by TCRdb cannot be tested. This CDR3 is built from 15 residues. The germline V gene has CDR1 SGHRS and CDR2 YFSETQ. The CDR3 sequence: CASSSGQGAPGELFF.

The rearrangement joins TRBV7-2 to TRBJ1-3. The CDR3 is made up of 13 amino acids. Looked up from germline, CDR1 is SGHTA and CDR2 is FQGNSA. The CDR3 loop is CASRIIAGNTIYF. Based on the CDR3 plus reference TRBV7-2 and TRBJ1-3, the full variable domain is GAGVSQSPSNKVTEKGKDVELRCDPISGHTALYWYRQSLGQGLEFLIYFQGNSAPDKSGLPSDRFSAERTGGSVSTLTIQRTQQEDSAVYLCASRIIAGNTIYFGEGSWLTVV.

The chain joins TRBV7-2 to TRBJ1-1; TCRdb gives TRBD1 as the D gene, but with no DNA this cannot be confirmed. The CDR3 is made up of 15 amino acids. Germline CDR1 SGHTA, CDR2 FQGNSA. The CDR3 reads CASSLQGAMDTEAFF.

The rearrangement joins TRBV6-2 or TRBV6-3 to TRBJ2-2; TCRdb selects TRBD2, and the lack of DNA leaves this call unchecked. Germline V gives CDR1 MNHEY, CDR2 SVGEGT. The CDR3 sequence is 14 residues long. The CDR3 reads CASRPGLNTGELFF.

J is TRBJ2-1 and V is TRBV6-5; TCRdb calls TRBD1, which cannot be checked without DNA. This CDR3 has 15 amino acids. Germline values: CDR1 MNHEY, CDR2 SVGAGI. CDR3 residues: CASSYVQVKINEQFF.

The chain uses TRBV7-2 and TRBJ2-7; TCRdb selects TRBD2, and the lack of DNA leaves this call unchecked. Germline values: CDR1 SGHTA, CDR2 FQGNSA. This CDR3 region has 16 residues. This CDR3 is CASSLGDASGLYEQYF.